Listed below are T cell receptor beta chains from one sample, sequenced in a study of blood T cell repertoires in COVID-19. Here immunoSEQ multiplex PCR was the method, and the copy in TCRdb shows in-frame clones only, minus some. The sample shows under 250,000 clones, 89% of them seen only once. Sequencing input: PBMCs or T cells enriched from blood (not recorded which). Every receptor here comes from a woman in her thirties with acute COVID-19. CDR3s include the opening cysteine and the closing phenylalanine or tryptophan. A D gene is named only where the DNA matches it firmly. A clone size is listed for some rows: how often the clone was seen (once, few, many), or a class if it is expanded.

TRBV5-4	NA	TRBJ1-2	NA	CASSSQQGNYGYTF	TGTGCCAGCAGCTCGCAGCAGGGGAACTATGGCTACACCTTC
TRBV11-2	NA	TRBJ2-7	NA	CASSYRHSYEQYF	TGTGCCAGCAGCTACCGACACAGCTACGAGCAGTACTTC
TRBV19	TRBD1	TRBJ2-7	NA	CASSQGQGTYEQYF	TGTGCCAGTAGCCAAGGACAGGGCACCTACGAGCAGTACTTC
TRBV5-1	NA	TRBJ2-2	NA	CASRREAQGNGELFF	TGCGCCAGCAGAAGAGAAGCGCAGGGGAACGGGGAGCTGTTTTTT
TRBV19	NA	TRBJ1-1	NA	CASSIDGGAETEAFF	TGTGCCAGTAGTATAGATGGGGGGGCGGAAACTGAAGCTTTCTTT
TRBV5-1	TRBD1	TRBJ1-1	NA	CASSPRGQGAGNTEAFF	TGCGCCAGCAGCCCGAGGGGACAGGGGGCTGGGAACACTGAAGCTTTCTTT
TRBV19	NA	TRBJ2-6	NA	CASSRQPKILREGSGANVLTF	TGTGCCAGTAGTCGGCAGCCAAAAATTCTTCGGGAAGGCTCTGGGGCCAACGTCCTGACTTTC
TRBV10-3	TRBD1	TRBJ1-1	few	CAIRTGTEDTEAFF	TGTGCCATCAGGACCGGGACAGAGGATACTGAAGCTTTCTTT
TRBV9	TRBD2	TRBJ2-1	NA	CASSPEVAGRGWQFF	TGTGCCAGCAGCCCCGAGGTAGCGGGGAGAGGCTGGCAGTTCTTC
TRBV20-1	TRBD2	TRBJ2-7	NA	CSAYTSGGQYF	TGCAGTGCGTATACTAGCGGGGGGCAGTACTTC
TRBV27	TRBD1	TRBJ2-7	NA	CASSPRTGWYEQYF	TGTGCCAGCAGTCCAAGGACAGGGTGGTACGAGCAGTACTTC
TRBV11-2	NA	TRBJ2-2	NA	CASSLLAIDTGELFF	TGTGCCAGCAGCTTACTAGCGATTGACACCGGGGAGCTGTTTTTT
TRBV7-2	NA	TRBJ2-7	NA	CASSFDTSSYEQYF	TGTGCCAGCAGCTTTGACACGAGCTCCTACGAGCAGTACTTC
TRBV5-6	NA	TRBJ2-5	NA	CASSSGGETQYF	TGTGCCAGCAGCTCCGGCGGGGAGACCCAGTACTTC
TRBV20-1	NA	TRBJ1-1	NA	CSASAAEQGNTEAFF	TGCAGTGCTAGTGCCGCCGAACAGGGGAACACTGAAGCTTTCTTT
TRBV2	TRBD2	TRBJ2-5	NA	CASSEGLEGSQYF	TGTGCCAGCAGTGAGGGACTAGAAGGGAGCCAGTACTTC
TRBV6-5	TRBD1	TRBJ1-6	NA	CASSYSDRGGSPLHF	TGTGCCAGCAGTTACTCCGACAGGGGAGGATCACCCCTCCACTTT
TRBV11-1	NA	TRBJ1-4	NA	CASSSRAENEKLFF	TGTGCCAGCAGCTCCAGGGCGGAAAATGAAAAACTGTTTTTT
TRBV14	NA	TRBJ2-3	NA	CASSLSTDTQYF	TGTGCCAGCAGCCTGTCGACAGATACGCAGTATTTT
TRBV6-1	NA	TRBJ1-3	NA	CASSEWAMGPGNTIYF	TGTGCCAGCAGTGAATGGGCCATGGGTCCTGGAAACACCATATATTTT
TRBV7-8	NA	TRBJ1-6	NA	CASSLDWWAGPNSPLHF	TGTGCCAGCAGCTTAGACTGGTGGGCAGGGCCGAATTCACCCCTCCACTTT
TRBV7-9	NA	TRBJ1-6	NA	CASSFLLGGDSPLHF	TGTGCCAGCAGCTTCCTGTTGGGCGGGGATTCACCCCTCCACTTT
TRBV7-2	TRBD1	TRBJ1-2	NA	CASSHRPGTGNGYTF	TGTGCCAGCAGCCACCGTCCCGGGACAGGGAATGGCTACACCTTC
TRBV2	TRBD1	TRBJ2-1	NA	CASRGDSSSYNEQFF	TGTGCCAGCAGGGGGGACAGTAGCTCCTACAATGAGCAGTTCTTC
TRBV28	NA	TRBJ1-1	NA	CASSSSYTEAFF	TGTGCCAGCAGCAGTTCCTACACTGAAGCTTTCTTT
TRBV6-5	NA	TRBJ2-7	NA	CASRDRDKSSYEQYF	TGTGCCAGCAGAGACCGGGACAAGTCCTCCTACGAGCAGTACTTC
TRBV5-1	NA	TRBJ2-3	NA	CASSLMDSGRQSGTDTQYF	TGCGCCAGCAGCTTGATGGATTCTGGAAGGCAGTCGGGGACAGATACGCAGTATTTT
TRBV25-1	NA	TRBJ2-7	NA	CASSEGQTYEQYF	TGTGCCAGCAGTGAAGGACAGACCTACGAGCAGTACTTC
TRBV27	NA	TRBJ1-4	NA	CASSLTTGPLNEKLFF	TGTGCCAGCAGTTTAACCACAGGGCCCCTAAATGAAAAACTGTTTTTT
TRBV27	NA	TRBJ1-2	few	CASSLGGLNGYTF	TGTGCCAGCAGTTTAGGGGGACTTAATGGCTACACCTTC
TRBV3-1/TRBV3-2	TRBD1	TRBJ1-1	NA	CASNNRGLRAEAFF	TGTGCCAGCAACAACAGGGGGCTAAGGGCTGAAGCTTTCTTT
TRBV3-1/TRBV3-2	TRBD2	TRBJ2-4	NA	CASSQGDYRGHIQYF	TGTGCCAGCAGCCAAGGGGACTATAGGGGCCACATTCAGTACTTC
TRBV2	NA	TRBJ2-1	NA	CASSQDSQPFNEQFF	TGTGCCAGCAGTCAAGACAGCCAGCCCTTCAATGAGCAGTTCTTC
TRBV4-1	TRBD1	TRBJ1-2	NA	CASRPGGARDNYGYTF	TGCGCCAGCAGACCAGGGGGCGCAAGAGATAACTATGGCTACACCTTC
TRBV7-9	NA	TRBJ1-1	once	CAGKDTTNTEAFF	TGTGCCGGAAAGGACACGACGAACACTGAAGCTTTCTTT
TRBV3-1/TRBV3-2	NA	TRBJ2-3	NA	CASSPVGTDTQYF	TGTGCCAGCAGTCCGGTCGGCACAGATACGCAGTATTTT
TRBV11-3	TRBD2	TRBJ2-1	NA	CASSRLAGGYNEQFF	TGTGCCAGCAGCCGACTAGCGGGGGGCTACAATGAGCAGTTCTTC